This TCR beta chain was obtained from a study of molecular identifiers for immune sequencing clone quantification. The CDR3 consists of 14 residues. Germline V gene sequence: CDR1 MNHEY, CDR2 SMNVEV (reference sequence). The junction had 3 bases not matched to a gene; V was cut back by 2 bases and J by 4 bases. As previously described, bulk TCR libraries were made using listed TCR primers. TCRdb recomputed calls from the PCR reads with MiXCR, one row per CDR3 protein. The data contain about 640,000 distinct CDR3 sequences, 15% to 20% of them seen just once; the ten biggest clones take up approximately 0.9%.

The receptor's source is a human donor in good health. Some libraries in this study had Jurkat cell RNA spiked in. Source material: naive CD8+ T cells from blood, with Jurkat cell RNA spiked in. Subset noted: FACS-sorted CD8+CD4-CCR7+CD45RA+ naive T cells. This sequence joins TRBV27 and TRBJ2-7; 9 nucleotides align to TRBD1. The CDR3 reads CASSLKDRGYEQYF. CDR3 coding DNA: TGTGCCAGCAGTTTAAAGGACAGGGGTTACGAGCAGTACTTC.